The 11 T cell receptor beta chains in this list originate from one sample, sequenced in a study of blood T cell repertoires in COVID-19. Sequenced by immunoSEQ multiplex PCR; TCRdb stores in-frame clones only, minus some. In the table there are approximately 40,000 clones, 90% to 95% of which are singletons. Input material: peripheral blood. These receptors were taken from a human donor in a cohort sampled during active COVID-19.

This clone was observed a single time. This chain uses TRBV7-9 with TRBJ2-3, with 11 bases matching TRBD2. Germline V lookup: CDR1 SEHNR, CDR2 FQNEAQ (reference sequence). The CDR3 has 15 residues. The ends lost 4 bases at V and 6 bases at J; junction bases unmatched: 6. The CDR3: CASSSLAGGTDTQYF. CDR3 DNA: TGTGCCAGCAGCTCCCTAGCGGGAGGTACTGATACGCAGTATTTT.

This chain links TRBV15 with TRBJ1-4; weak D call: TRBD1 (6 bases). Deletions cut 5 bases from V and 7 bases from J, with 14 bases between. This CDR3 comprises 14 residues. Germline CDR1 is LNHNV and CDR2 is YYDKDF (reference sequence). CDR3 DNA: TGTGCCACCAGCTCCAGCGGGGGGGCTGAAAAACTGTTTTTT. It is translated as CATSSSGGAEKLFF. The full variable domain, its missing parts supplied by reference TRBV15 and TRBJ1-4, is DAMVIQNPRYQVTQFGKPVTLSCSQTLNHNVMYWYQQKSSQAPKLLFHYYDKDFNNEADTPDNFQSRRPNTSFCFLDIRSPGLGDTAMYLCATSSSGGAEKLFFGSGTQLSVL.

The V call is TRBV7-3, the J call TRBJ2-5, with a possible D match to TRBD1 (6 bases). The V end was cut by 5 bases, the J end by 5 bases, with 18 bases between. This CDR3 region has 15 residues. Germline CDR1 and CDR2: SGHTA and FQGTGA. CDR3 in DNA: TGTGCCAGCAGCCCGGGTGGGGGCCGAGGGGAGACCCAGTACTTC. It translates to CASSPGGGRGETQYF.

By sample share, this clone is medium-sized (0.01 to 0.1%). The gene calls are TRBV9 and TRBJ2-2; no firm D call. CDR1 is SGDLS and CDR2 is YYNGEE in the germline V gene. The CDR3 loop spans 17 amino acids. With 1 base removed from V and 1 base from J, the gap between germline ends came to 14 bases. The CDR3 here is CASSVSSASWNTGELFF. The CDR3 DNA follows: TGTGCCAGCAGCGTAAGCAGCGCAAGTTGGAACACCGGGGAGCTGTTTTTT.

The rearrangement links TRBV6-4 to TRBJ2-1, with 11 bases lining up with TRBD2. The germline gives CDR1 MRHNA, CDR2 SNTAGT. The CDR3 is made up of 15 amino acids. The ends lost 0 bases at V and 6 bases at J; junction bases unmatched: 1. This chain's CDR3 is CASSDSSGGANEQFF. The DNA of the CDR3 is TGTGCCAGCAGTGACTCTAGCGGGGGGGCCAATGAGCAGTTCTTC.

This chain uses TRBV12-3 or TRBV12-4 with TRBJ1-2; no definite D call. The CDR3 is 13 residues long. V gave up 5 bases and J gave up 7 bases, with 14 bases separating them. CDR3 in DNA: TGTGCCAGCAGTCTAATCCGGGAGTCTGGCTACACCTTC. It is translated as CASSLIRESGYTF.

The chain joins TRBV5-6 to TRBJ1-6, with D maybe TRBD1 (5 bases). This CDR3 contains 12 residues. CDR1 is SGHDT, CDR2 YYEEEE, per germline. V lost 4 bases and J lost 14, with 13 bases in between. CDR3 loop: CASSLGGLALHF. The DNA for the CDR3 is TGTGCCAGCAGCCTCGGGGGTTTGGCCCTCCACTTT.

The CDR3 DNA sequence: TGTGCCAGCAGTGATAGAGGGACAGATTCTAACTATGGCTACACCTTC. Its protein product is CASSDRGTDSNYGYTF. This sequence joins TRBV2 and TRBJ1-2; 7 bases line up with TRBD1. Per the germline V gene, CDR1 is SNHLY and CDR2 is FYNNEI. This CDR3 is 16 amino acids long. J lost 0 bases, V lost 3 bases, and 7 bases had no gene match.

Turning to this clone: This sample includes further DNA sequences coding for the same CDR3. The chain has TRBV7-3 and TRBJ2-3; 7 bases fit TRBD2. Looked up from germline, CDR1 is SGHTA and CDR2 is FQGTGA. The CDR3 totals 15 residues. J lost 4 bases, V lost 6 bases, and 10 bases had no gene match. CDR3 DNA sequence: TGTGCCAGCAGTTACGGACTAGGGGAGGCAGATACGCAGTATTTT. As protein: CASSYGLGEADTQYF.

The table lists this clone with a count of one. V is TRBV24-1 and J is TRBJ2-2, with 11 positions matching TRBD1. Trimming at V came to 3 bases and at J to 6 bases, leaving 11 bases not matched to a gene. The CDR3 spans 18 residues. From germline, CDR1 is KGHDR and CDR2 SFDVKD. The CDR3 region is CATSDPTWGTGGSGELFF. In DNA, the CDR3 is TGTGCCACCAGTGATCCCACGTGGGGGACAGGGGGTTCCGGGGAGCTGTTTTTT.

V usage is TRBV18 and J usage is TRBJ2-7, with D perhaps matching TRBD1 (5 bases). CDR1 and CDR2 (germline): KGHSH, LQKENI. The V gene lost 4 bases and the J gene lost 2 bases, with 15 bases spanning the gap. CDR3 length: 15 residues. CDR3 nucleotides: TGTGCCAGCTCACTTAAGGCAGGGAAAGCCTACGAGCAGTACTTC. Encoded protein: CASSLKAGKAYEQYF.